The table lists the clone carrying this T cell receptor beta chain with many counts. Its specificity is not known. It was patients with CD8+CD57+ cell expansion by flow cytometry who were chosen for sequencing. The cohort consisted entirely of patients having severe acquired aplastic anemia. These data are taken from a study of CD8+CD57+ T cells in acquired aplastic anemia. Turning to the study itself: The DNA of sorted CD4+ and CD8+ cells averaged 3.2 ug.

Findings of the study overall: Between patients and controls, CD8+ Simpson's diversity did not vary significantly.

Genomic DNA provided the template from which TCR beta VDJ and CDR3 profiles were obtained. TCRdb re-derived calls from the reads in MiXCR, one entry per CDR3 protein. The sample includes 150,000 or so distinct CDR3 sequences, roughly 48% of them seen just once. V shed 5 bases, J shed 2 bases, and the junction held 5 bases outside the gene matches. The CDR3 runs 16 residues. The chain employs TRBV12-3 or TRBV12-4 and TRBJ2-3; 12 nucleotides align to TRBD2. The TCR was taken from a human donor with aplastic anemia. The sequencing sample was made of sorted CD4+, CD8+, or CD8+CD57+ T cells (not recorded which) from PBMCs. CDR3 sequence: CASSARTSGDTDTQYF. The CDR3 bases are TGTGCCAGCAGTGCCCGGACTAGCGGGGACACAGATACGCAGTATTTT.